This T cell receptor (beta chain) was profiled in a study of OX40 agonist ivuxolimab in advanced cancers. In the study overall: The dose of intravenous ivuxolimab that patients received every 2 weeks ranged from 0.01 to 10 mg/kg.

On this clone itself: Antigen: not known.

The CDR3 sequence is 19 residues long. Germline V gives CDR1 SGDLS, CDR2 YYNGEE. The V end lost 0 bases, the J end lost 2 bases, and 20 bases lay between the germline ends. General study points: Clonal expansion by week 6 occurred in CD4+ and CD8+ blood T cells (at 0.1 to 3.0 mg/kg).

Some clones are missing from TCRdb's copy, which holds only in-frame ones; the method was immunoSEQ multiplex PCR. The repertoire holds some 100,000 clones, with about nine tenths as singletons. The rearrangement uses TRBV9 and TRBJ1-4, with a weak D call TRBD1 (5 bases). Sequencing was performed on CD4+ or CD8+ T cells sorted from blood, taken in a trial of the OX40 agonist ivuxolimab. The TCR comes from an adult with an advanced solid tumor such as melanoma, head and neck, liver or kidney cancer. The CDR3 is CASSVGRGGGRATNEKLFF. The CDR3 DNA reads as TGTGCCAGCAGCGTAGGACGTGGGGGAGGCAGAGCCACTAATGAAAAACTGTTTTTT.